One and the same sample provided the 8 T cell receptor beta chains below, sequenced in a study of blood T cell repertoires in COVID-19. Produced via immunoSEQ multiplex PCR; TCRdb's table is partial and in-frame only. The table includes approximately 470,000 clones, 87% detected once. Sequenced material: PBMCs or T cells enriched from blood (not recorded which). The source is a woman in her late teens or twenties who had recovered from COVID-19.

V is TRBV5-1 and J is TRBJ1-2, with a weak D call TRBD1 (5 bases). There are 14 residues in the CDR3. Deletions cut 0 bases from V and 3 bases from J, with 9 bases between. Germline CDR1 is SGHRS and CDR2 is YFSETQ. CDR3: CASSLEQVDYGYTF. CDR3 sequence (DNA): TGCGCCAGCAGCTTGGAACAGGTTGACTATGGCTACACCTTC.

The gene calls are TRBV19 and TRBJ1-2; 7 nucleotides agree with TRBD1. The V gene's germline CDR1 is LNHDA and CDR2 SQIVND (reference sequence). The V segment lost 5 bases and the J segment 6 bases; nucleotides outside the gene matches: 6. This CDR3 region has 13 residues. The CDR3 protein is CASSSRQGDGYTF. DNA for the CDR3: TGTGCCAGTAGTTCGCGACAGGGAGATGGCTACACCTTC.

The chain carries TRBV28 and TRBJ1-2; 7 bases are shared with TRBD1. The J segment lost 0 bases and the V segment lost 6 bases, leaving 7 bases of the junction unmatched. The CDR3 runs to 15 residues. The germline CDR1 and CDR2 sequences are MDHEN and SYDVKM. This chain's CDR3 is CASSPGTVANYGYTF. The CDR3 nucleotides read TGTGCCAGCAGCCCTGGGACAGTAGCTAACTATGGCTACACCTTC.

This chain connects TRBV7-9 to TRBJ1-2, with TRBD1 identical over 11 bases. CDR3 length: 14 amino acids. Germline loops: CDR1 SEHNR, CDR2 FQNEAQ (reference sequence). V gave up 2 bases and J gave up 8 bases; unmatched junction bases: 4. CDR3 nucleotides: TGTGCCAGCAGCTTAAGGGACAGGGGGAGCGGCTACACCTTC. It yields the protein CASSLRDRGSGYTF.

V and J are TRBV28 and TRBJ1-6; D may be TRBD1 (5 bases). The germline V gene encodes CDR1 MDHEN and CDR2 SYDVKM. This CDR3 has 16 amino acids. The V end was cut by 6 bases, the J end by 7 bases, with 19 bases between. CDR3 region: CASSVGDSRVNSPLHF. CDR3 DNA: TGTGCCAGCAGCGTAGGGGACTCTAGGGTGAATTCACCCCTCCACTTT.

The CDR3 is CASSQEFGAAGELFF. The CDR3 DNA reads TGCGCCAGCAGCCAAGAATTCGGAGCGGCCGGGGAGCTGTTTTTT. The V gene is TRBV4-1, the J gene TRBJ2-2; perhaps TRBD2 as D (5 bases). Trimming left V 0 bases short and J 6 bases short, with 11 bases between. Germline lookup yields CDR1 MGHRA and CDR2 YSYEKL. The CDR3 has 15 amino acids.

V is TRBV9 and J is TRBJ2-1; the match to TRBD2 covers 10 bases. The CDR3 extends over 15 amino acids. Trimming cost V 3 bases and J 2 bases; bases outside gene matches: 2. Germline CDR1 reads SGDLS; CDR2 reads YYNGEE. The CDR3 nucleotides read TGTGCCAGCAGCGCGACTAGCGGGCCCTACAATGAGCAGTTCTTC. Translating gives CASSATSGPYNEQFF. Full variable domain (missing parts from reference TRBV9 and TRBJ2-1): DSGVTQTPKHLITATGQRVTLRCSPRSGDLSVYWYQQSLDQGLQFLIQYYNGEERAKGNILERFSAQQFPDLHSELNLSSLELGDSALYFCASSATSGPYNEQFFGPGTRLTVL.

CDR3 sequence reads: CASAQKWESADNSPLHF. Here the CDR3 DNA reads TGTGCTAGTGCCCAGAAGTGGGAGTCGGCGGATAATTCACCCCTCCACTTT. V is TRBV12-5 and J is TRBJ1-6, with no clear D. The CDR3 contains 17 residues. The V end was cut by 7 bases, the J end by 5 bases, with 21 bases between. Germline loops: CDR1 LGHNT, CDR2 FRNRAP.